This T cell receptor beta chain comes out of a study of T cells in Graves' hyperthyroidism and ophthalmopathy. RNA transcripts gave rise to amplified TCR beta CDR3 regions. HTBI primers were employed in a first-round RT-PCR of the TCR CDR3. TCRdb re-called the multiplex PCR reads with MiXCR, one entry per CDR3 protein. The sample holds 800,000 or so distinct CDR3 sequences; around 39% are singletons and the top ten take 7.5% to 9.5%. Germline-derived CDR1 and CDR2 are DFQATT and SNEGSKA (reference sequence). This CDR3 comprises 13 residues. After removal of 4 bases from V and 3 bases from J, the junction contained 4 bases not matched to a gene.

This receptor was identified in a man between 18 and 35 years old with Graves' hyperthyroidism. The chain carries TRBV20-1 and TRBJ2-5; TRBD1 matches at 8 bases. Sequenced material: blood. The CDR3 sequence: CSATPDREETQYF. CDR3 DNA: TGCAGTGCTACCCCGGACAGGGAAGAGACCCAGTACTTC.